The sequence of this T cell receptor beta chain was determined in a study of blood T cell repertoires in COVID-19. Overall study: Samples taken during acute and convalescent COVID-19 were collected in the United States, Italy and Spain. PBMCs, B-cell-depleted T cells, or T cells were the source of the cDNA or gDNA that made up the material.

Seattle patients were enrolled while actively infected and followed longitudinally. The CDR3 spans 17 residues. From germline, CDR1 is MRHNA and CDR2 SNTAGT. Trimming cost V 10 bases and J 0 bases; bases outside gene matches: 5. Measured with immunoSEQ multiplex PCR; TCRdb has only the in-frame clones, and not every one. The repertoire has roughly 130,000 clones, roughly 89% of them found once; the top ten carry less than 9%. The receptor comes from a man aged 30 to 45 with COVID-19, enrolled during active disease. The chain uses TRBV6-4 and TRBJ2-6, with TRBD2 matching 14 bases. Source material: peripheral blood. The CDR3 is CATGTSGSDSGANVLTF. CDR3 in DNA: TGTGCCACCGGGACTAGCGGGAGCGACTCTGGGGCCAACGTCCTGACTTTC.